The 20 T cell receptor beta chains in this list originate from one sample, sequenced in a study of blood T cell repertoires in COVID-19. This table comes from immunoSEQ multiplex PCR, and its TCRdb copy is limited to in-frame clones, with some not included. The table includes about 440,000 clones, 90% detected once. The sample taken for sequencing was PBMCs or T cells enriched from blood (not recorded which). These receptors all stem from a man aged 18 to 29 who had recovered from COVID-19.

The DNA for the CDR3 is TGCGCCAGCAGCCAGACAGGGAGAAGATCACCCCTCCACTTT. Translation: CASSQTGRRSPLHF. The rearrangement joins TRBV10-2 to TRBJ1-6, with TRBD1 identical over 7 bases. Trimming at V came to 6 bases and at J to 10 bases, leaving 9 bases not matched to a gene. Germline V gives CDR1 WSHSY, CDR2 SAAADI. This CDR3 region has 14 residues.

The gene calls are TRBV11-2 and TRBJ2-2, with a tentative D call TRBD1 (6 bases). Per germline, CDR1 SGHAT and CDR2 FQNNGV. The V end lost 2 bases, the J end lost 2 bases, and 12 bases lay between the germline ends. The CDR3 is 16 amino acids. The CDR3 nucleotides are TGTGCCAGCAGCTTACGTGGACAGATAAACACCGGGGAGCTGTTTTTT. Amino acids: CASSLRGQINTGELFF.

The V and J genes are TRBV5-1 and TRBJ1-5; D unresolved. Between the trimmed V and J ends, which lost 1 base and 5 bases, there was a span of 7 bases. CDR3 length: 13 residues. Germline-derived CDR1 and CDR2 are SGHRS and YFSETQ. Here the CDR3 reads CASSLMADQPQHF. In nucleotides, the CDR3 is TGCGCCAGCAGCTTGATGGCCGATCAGCCCCAGCATTTT.

In nucleotides, the CDR3 is TGTGCCATCAGTGAATCGGAGGTTAGCAATCAGCCCCAGCATTTT. It translates to CAISESEVSNQPQHF. The V and J genes are TRBV10-3 and TRBJ1-5; no reliable D call. The germline V gene encodes CDR1 ENHRY and CDR2 SYGVKD. V was cut by 3 bases and J by 0 bases, with 9 bases left in between. The CDR3 runs to 15 residues.

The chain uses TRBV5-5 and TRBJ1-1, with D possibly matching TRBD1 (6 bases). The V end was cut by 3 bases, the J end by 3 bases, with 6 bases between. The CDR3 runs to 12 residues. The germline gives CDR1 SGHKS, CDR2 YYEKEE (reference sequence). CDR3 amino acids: CASSYRDTEAFF. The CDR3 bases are TGTGCCAGCAGCTACAGGGACACTGAAGCTTTCTTT.

The CDR3 loop is CASSSVRWGEETQYF. The CDR3 DNA follows: TGTGCCAGCAGCTCCGTTAGGTGGGGCGAAGAGACCCAGTACTTC. The chain carries TRBV5-6 and TRBJ2-5; D is perhaps TRBD1 (5 bases). The V gene's germline CDR1 is SGHDT and CDR2 YYEEEE. Trimming left V 3 bases short and J 3 bases short, with 15 bases between. The CDR3 consists of 15 residues.

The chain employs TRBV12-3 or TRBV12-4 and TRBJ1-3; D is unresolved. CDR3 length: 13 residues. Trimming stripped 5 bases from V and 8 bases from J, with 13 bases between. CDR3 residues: CASSLHREDTIYF. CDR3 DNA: TGTGCCAGCAGTCTACATCGGGAGGACACCATATATTTT.

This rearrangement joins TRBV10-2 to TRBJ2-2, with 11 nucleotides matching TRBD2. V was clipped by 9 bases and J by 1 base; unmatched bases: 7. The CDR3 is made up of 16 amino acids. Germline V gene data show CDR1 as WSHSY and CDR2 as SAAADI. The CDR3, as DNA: TGCGCCAGTGAGGAGACTAGCGGGGTGAACACCGGGGAGCTGTTTTTT. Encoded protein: CASEETSGVNTGELFF.

The DNA of the CDR3 is TGTGCCAGCAGTTTAATCGGGGAGCTTGAAGCTTTCTTT. Its translation is CASSLIGELEAFF. The chain couples TRBV28 to TRBJ1-1; no reliable D call. CDR3 length: 13 residues. Trimming took 2 bases from V and 7 from J, leaving 11 bases between them. Germline-derived CDR1 and CDR2 are MDHEN and SYDVKM.

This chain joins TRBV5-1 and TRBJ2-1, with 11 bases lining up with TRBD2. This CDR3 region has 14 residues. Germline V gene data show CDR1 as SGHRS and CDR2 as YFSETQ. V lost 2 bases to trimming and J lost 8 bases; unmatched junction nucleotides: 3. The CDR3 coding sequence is TGCGCCAGCAGCTTAACTAGCGGGAGCTATGAGCAGTTCTTC. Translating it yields CASSLTSGSYEQFF.

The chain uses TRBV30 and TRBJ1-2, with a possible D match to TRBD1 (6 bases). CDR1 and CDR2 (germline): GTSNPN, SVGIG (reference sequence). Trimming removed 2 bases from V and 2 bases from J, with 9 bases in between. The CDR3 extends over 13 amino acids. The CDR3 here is CAWSKDRNYGYTF. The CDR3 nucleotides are TGTGCCTGGAGTAAAGACAGGAACTATGGCTACACCTTC.

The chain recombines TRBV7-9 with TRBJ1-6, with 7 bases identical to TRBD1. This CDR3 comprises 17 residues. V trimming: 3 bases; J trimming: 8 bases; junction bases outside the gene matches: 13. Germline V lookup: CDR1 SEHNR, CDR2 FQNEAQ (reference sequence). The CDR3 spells CASSFWATGQKDSPLHF. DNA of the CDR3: TGTGCCAGCAGCTTTTGGGCAACGGGACAGAAAGATTCACCCCTCCACTTT.

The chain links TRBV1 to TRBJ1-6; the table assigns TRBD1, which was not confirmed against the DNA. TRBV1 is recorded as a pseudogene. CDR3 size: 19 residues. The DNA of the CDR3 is TGCACCAGCAGCCAAAGTAAGTGGGGACAGAGCTCCTATAATTCACCCCTCCACTTT. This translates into CTSSQSKWGQSSYNSPLHF.

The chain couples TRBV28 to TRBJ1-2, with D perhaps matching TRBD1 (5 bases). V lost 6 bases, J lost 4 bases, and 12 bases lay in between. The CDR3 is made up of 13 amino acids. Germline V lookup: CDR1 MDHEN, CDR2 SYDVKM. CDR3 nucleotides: TGTGCCAGCAGCCAGGGACTTTCCTATGGCTACACCTTC. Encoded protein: CASSQGLSYGYTF.

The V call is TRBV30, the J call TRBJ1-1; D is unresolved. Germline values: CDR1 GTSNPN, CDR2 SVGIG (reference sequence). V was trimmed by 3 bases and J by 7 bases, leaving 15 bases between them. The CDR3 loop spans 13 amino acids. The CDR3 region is CAWRGGIWGEAFF. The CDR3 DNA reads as TGTGCCTGGAGAGGAGGAATTTGGGGTGAAGCTTTCTTT. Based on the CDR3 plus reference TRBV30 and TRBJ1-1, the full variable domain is SQTIHQWPATLVQPVGSPLSLECTVEGTSNPNLYWYRQAAGRGLQLLFYSVGIGQISSEVPQNLSASRPQDRQFILSSKKLLLSDSGFYLCAWRGGIWGEAFFGQGTRLTVV.

The CDR3 sequence: CASNRTGVHNSPLHF. The CDR3 nucleotides read TGTGCCAGCAACCGGACAGGGGTGCATAATTCACCCCTCCACTTT. The rearrangement links TRBV21-1 to TRBJ1-6; TRBD1 is the table's D call and was not checked against the DNA. TRBV21-1 is listed as a pseudogene. This CDR3 is built from 15 residues.

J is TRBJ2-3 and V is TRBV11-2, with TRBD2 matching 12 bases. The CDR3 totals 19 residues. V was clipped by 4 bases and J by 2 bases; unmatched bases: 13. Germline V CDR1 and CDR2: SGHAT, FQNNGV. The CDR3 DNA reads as TGTGCCAGCAGCTCAACCCCCAGGACTAGCGGGATAAACACAGATACGCAGTATTTT. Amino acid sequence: CASSSTPRTSGINTDTQYF.

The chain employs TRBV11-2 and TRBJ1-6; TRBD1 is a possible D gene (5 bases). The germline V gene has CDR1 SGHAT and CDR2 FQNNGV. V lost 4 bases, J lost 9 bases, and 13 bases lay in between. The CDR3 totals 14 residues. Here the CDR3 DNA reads TGTGCCAGCAGCTCGGACACCCTAAGTTCACCCCTCCACTTT. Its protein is CASSSDTLSSPLHF.

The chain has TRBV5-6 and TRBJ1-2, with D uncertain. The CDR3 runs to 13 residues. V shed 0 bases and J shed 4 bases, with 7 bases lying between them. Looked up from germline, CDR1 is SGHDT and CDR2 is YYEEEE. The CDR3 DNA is TGTGCCAGCAGCTTGGATTCCGGCTATGGCTACACCTTC. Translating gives CASSLDSGYGYTF.

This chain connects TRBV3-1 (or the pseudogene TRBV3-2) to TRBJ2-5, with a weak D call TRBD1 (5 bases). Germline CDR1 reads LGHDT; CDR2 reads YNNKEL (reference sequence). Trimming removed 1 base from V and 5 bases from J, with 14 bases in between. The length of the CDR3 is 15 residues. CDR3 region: CASSQVGAGRETQYF. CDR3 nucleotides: TGTGCCAGCAGCCAAGTTGGGGCAGGGCGGGAGACCCAGTACTTC.